The rows below give T cell receptor beta chains drawn from one sample of a study of cytomegalovirus exposure and HLA in healthy donors. Repertoires were generated with immunoSEQ multiplex PCR, while TCRdb's copy carries only in-frame clones and drops some. The sample has about 140,000 clones, roughly 73% seen once. The sequenced sample consisted of PBMCs. The receptors stem from a human donor in good health. Each CDR3 is given with its conserved first and last residue. A D gene is named only where the DNA matches it firmly. Clone size is shown for a subset of rows, as once, few, many or a class of expanded clone.

cdr3_length d_call j_call v_call clone_size cdr3_nt cdr3_aa
15 . TRBJ2-7 TRBV7-8 few TGTGCCAGCAGCTTAGGGACTGCCCCTTCACTCGAGCAGTACTTC CASSLGTAPSLEQYF
14 . TRBJ2-2 TRBV6-6 . TGTGCCAGCAGCCTAGACGCGAACACCGGGGAGCTGTTTTTT CASSLDANTGELFF
16 . TRBJ2-6 TRBV23-1 few TGCGCCAGCAGCCCCGACGGCCCAGGGGCGGCCAACGTCCTGACTTTC CASSPDGPGAANVLTF
14 . TRBJ1-2 TRBV6-1 few TGTGCCGGGCGCCCGAGTGGTGGCTTCTATGGCTACACCTTC CAGRPSGGFYGYTF
15 TRBD1 TRBJ2-7 TRBV11-2 . TGTGCCAGCAGCTCGAAGACAGGGCGCTCCTACGAGCAGTACTTC CASSSKTGRSYEQYF
13 TRBD1 TRBJ1-1 TRBV6-5 . TGTGCCAGCAGTTACGCCACAGGGGACGAAGCTTTCTTT CASSYATGDEAFF
18 . TRBJ1-5 TRBV27 . TGTGCCAGCAGTTTACAGGCCCCGGGGAGGTATAGCAATCAGCCCCAGCATTTT CASSLQAPGRYSNQPQHF
18 . TRBJ1-6 TRBV4-1 few TGCGCCAGCAGCCAAGGGGCAGGGGCATACTCCTATAATTCACCCCTCCACTTT CASSQGAGAYSYNSPLHF
14 . TRBJ2-3 TRBV30 . TGTGCCTCCCCACGGGGATTTCGGGCAGATACGCAGTATTTT CASPRGFRADTQYF
14 TRBD1 TRBJ1-2 TRBV19 . TGTGCCAGTAGTACCCAGACAGGGAGTGATGGCTACACCTTC CASSTQTGSDGYTF
18 . TRBJ2-3 TRBV7-6 . TGTGCCAGCAGCCAGGACAGGGTGTGGCTAGCGGCCGGAGATACGCAGTATTTT CASSQDRVWLAAGDTQYF
15 TRBD2 TRBJ2-2 TRBV11-2 . TGTGCCAGCAGACTTAGCGGGAGGAACACCGGGGAGCTGTTTTTT CASRLSGRNTGELFF
14 TRBD1 TRBJ2-3 TRBV19 . TGTGCCAGTAGTCAACGGGACAGTACAGATACGCAGTATTTT CASSQRDSTDTQYF
14 TRBD1 TRBJ2-7 TRBV6-5 . TGTGCCAGCAGGGCGGGACAGGGAGGATACGAGCAGTACTTC CASRAGQGGYEQYF
17 . TRBJ1-2 TRBV9 . TGTGCCAGCAGCGTAGGTCATTTGGGGCAGGTTAACTATGGCTACACCTTC CASSVGHLGQVNYGYTF
16 . TRBJ1-3 TRBV18 . TGTGCCAGCTCAGTCAACCCTGACAGCTCTGGAAACACCATATATTTT CASSVNPDSSGNTIYF
14 TRBD2 TRBJ2-1 TRBV29-1 . TGCAGCGTCGGGAGCGGGGCCTCCTACAATGAGCAGTTCTTC CSVGSGASYNEQFF
13 . TRBJ2-3 TRBV27 . TGTGCCAGCAGTCCCCTAGGCACAGATACGCAGTATTTT CASSPLGTDTQYF
16 . TRBJ2-4 TRBV18 few TGTGCCAGCTCACAAACTCCCCCCGTAGCCAAAAACATTCAGTACTTC CASSQTPPVAKNIQYF
16 TRBD2 TRBJ2-3 TRBV7-9 many TGTGCCAGCAGCTTAACTAGCGGGAGGCCCACAGATACGCAGTATTTT CASSLTSGRPTDTQYF
17 TRBD2 TRBJ2-2 TRBV19 . TGTGCCAGTAGTATCTATGGACTAGCGGGGAACACCGGGGAGCTGTTTTTT CASSIYGLAGNTGELFF
14 . TRBJ1-4 TRBV13 . TGTGCCAGCAGCTTAAGGCAGGGAGGTGAAAAACTGTTTTTT CASSLRQGGEKLFF
13 . TRBJ1-1 TRBV7-9 . TGTGCCAGCAGCTTAGCCGACACCAAGCGGGCTTTCTTT CASSLADTKRAFF
13 . TRBJ1-5 TRBV28 . TGTGCCAGCAGGACAAGGGAGGGTCAGCCCCAGCATTTT CASRTREGQPQHF
15 TRBD1 TRBJ1-5 TRBV2 . TGTGCCAGCAGTGAACGGGACAGGTTCAATCAGCCCCAGCATTTT CASSERDRFNQPQHF
15 TRBD1 TRBJ2-5 TRBV7-9 . TGTGCCAGCGGCCCCACTCGGACAGGGAGGGAGACCCAGTACTTC CASGPTRTGRETQYF
15 TRBD1 TRBJ2-7 TRBV6-5 . TGTGCCAGCACCCCTCCCGGGACAGGGGGCGGCGAGCAGTACTTC CASTPPGTGGGEQYF
13 . TRBJ2-3 TRBV15 . TGTGCCACCAGCTCCACGCGACAGACCCTCATGTATTTT CATSSTRQTLMYF
14 . TRBJ1-2 TRBV10-3 once TGTGCCATCAGTGAGTTGGTGGAGCCCCGGGGCTACACCTTC CAISELVEPRGYTF
15 . TRBJ1-2 TRBV4-1 once TGCGCCAGCAGCCAAGCCGACAAAAGGAACTATGGCTACACCTTC CASSQADKRNYGYTF
14 . TRBJ2-7 TRBV27 . TGTGCCAGCACCCGACTAGAAGGGTACCACGAGCAGTACTTC CASTRLEGYHEQYF
15 . TRBJ2-7 TRBV7-8 few TGTGCCAGCAGCTTAGGAAAGACAGCTTCCTACGAGCAGTACTTC CASSLGKTASYEQYF
13 . TRBJ2-7 TRBV7-7 once TGTGCTAGCAGCTTAAAGGGGCACTACGAGCAGTACTTC CASSLKGHYEQYF
15 . TRBJ1-1 TRBV30 . TGTGCCTGGAAATTGCCCCTTGGGAGAAACACTGAAGCTTTCTTT CAWKLPLGRNTEAFF
19 TRBD2 TRBJ2-2 TRBV4-2 . TGTGCCAGCAGCTCCGGGACTAGCGGGGGGGCGGGAAACACCGGGGAGCTGTTTTTT CASSSGTSGGAGNTGELFF
16 . TRBJ1-4 TRBV28 . TGTGCCAGCAGACCCGCCCTGAGGGCACAAGGGGAAAAACTGTTTTTT CASRPALRAQGEKLFF
13 . TRBJ1-5 TRBV2 . TGTGCCAGTACGGGGGGGGGCAATCAGCCCCAGCATTTT CASTGGGNQPQHF
10 . TRBJ2-3 TRBV20-1 . TGCAGTGCTAGTTTAGTGGCGCAGTATTTT CSASLVAQYF
14 . TRBJ2-7 TRBV5-4 . TGTGCCAGCAGCTCCCAGGAATCCCCCTACGAGCAGTACTTC CASSSQESPYEQYF
15 TRBD2 TRBJ2-2 TRBV2 . TGTGCCAGCAGGAGACTAGCGGCTAACACCGGGGAGCTGTTTTTT CASRRLAANTGELFF
14 TRBD1 TRBJ2-1 TRBV29-1 . TGCAGCGTTGTGGGGACAGGGAGTATTAACGAGCAGTTCTTC CSVVGTGSINEQFF
16 . TRBJ2-1 TRBV2 . TGTGCCAGCAGGCTAGAACGGGGAAGCTCCTACAATGAGCAGTTCTTC CASRLERGSSYNEQFF
12 . TRBJ1-1 TRBV19 . TGTGCCAGTAGCAGGGTGAACACTGAAGCTTTCTTT CASSRVNTEAFF
13 . TRBJ2-3 TRBV6-5 . TGTGCCAGCAGTTCTATAGTGGCAGATACGCAGTATTTT CASSSIVADTQYF
12 . TRBJ2-7 TRBV7-9 . TGTGCCAGCAGCTTGGACTGGGCGGAGCAGTACTTC CASSLDWAEQYF
15 TRBD1 TRBJ1-5 TRBV28 . TGTGCCAGCAGTATGTTGGACAGGGACGGTCAGCCCCAGCATTTT CASSMLDRDGQPQHF
20 TRBD1 TRBJ1-3 TRBV9 . TGTGCCAGCAGTCATAACCCTACGGACAGGTCCAAATACTCTGGAAACACCATATATTTT CASSHNPTDRSKYSGNTIYF
11 . TRBJ1-2 TRBV29-1 . TGCAGCGTTGTGGCCCAGGATGGCTACACCTTC CSVVAQDGYTF
12 TRBD1 TRBJ2-4 TRBV2 . TGTGCCAGCCTAGGGGGCAGAAACATTCAGTACTTC CASLGGRNIQYF
15 TRBD2 TRBJ2-7 TRBV5-1 . TGCGCCAGCAGCGATATGGGACTAGGAGACTACGAGCAGTACTTC CASSDMGLGDYEQYF
16 . TRBJ1-2 TRBV11-2 . TGTGCCAGCAGCCCTCCGCTCGGGGTCCGACCCTATGGCTACACCTTC CASSPPLGVRPYGYTF
15 . TRBJ2-2 TRBV19 . TGTGCCAGTAGTTCCAAGACAGGGAACACCGGGGAGCTGTTTTTT CASSSKTGNTGELFF
14 TRBD2 TRBJ2-3 TRBV7-9 few TGTGCCAGCAGCTTTAGCGGGAGGACAGATACGCAGTATTTT CASSFSGRTDTQYF
16 . TRBJ2-7 TRBV4-1 . TGCGCCAGCAGCCAAGATCGCACCCCACGGGTTCGCGAGCAGTACTTC CASSQDRTPRVREQYF
16 . TRBJ2-2 TRBV7-6 few TGTGCCAGCAGCCCAGAGGAGGGAGGGAACACCGGGGAGCTGTTTTTT CASSPEEGGNTGELFF
15 TRBD2 TRBJ2-5 TRBV6-6 . TGTGCCAGCAGTCCACCTAGCGGGGGGCAAGAGACCCAGTACTTC CASSPPSGGQETQYF
15 TRBD1 TRBJ1-1 TRBV28 . TGTGCCAGCAGTACCCAGCTGACAGGGGCCACTGAAGCTTTCTTT CASSTQLTGATEAFF
13 . TRBJ2-1 TRBV6-6 few TGTGCCAGCAGTTACGGCAGGGACAATGAGCAGTTCTTC CASSYGRDNEQFF
16 TRBD2 TRBJ2-3 TRBV7-2 . TGTGCCAGCAGCCGGACTAGCGGAAGCTTCACAGATACGCAGTATTTT CASSRTSGSFTDTQYF
12 . TRBJ1-1 TRBV18 . TGTGCCAGCTCATCCGAGGGAACTGAAGCTTTCTTT CASSSEGTEAFF